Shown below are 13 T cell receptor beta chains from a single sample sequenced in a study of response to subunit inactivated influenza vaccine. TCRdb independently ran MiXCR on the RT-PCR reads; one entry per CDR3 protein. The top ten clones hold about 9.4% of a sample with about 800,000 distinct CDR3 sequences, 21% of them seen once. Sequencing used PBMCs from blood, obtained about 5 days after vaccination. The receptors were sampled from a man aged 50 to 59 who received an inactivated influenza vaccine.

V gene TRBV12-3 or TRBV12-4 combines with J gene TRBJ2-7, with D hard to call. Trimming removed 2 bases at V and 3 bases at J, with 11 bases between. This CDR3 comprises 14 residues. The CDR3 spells CASSLLAAGYEQYF. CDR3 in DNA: TGTGCCAGCAGTTTACTGGCGGCTGGCTACGAGCAGTACTTC.

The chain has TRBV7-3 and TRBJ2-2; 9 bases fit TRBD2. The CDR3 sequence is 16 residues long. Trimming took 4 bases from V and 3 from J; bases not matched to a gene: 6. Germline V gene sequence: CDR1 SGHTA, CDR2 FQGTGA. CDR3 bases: TGTGCCAGCAGCTCCTCAACTAGCGGGTACACCGGGGAGCTGTTTTTT. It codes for CASSSSTSGYTGELFF.

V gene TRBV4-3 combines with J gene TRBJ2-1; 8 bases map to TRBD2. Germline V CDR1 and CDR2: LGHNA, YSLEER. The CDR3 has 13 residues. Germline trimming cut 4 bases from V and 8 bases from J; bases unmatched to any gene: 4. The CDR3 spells CASSRELADEQFF. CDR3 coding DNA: TGCGCCAGCAGCCGAGAACTAGCGGATGAGCAGTTCTTC.

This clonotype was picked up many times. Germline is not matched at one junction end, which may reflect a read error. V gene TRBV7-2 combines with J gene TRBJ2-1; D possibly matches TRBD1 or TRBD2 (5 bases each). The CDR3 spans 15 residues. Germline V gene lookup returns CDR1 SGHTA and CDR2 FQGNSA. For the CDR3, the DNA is TGCGCCAGCAGCTTGGATGGGGGTACCTACAATGAGCAGTTCTTC. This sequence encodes CASSLDGGTYNEQFF. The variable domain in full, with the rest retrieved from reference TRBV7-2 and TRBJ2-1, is GAGVSQSPSNKVTEKGKDVELRCDPISGHTALYWYRQSLGQGLEFLIYFQGNSAPDKSGLPSDRFSAERTGGSVSTLTIQRTQQEDSAVYLCASSLDGGTYNEQFFGPGTRLTVL.

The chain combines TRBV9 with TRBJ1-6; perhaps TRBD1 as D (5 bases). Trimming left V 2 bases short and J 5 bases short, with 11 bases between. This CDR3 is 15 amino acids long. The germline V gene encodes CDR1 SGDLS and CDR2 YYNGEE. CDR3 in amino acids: CASSVGGGDNSPLHF. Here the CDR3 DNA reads TGTGCCAGCAGCGTCGGCGGGGGGGATAATTCACCCCTCCACTTT.

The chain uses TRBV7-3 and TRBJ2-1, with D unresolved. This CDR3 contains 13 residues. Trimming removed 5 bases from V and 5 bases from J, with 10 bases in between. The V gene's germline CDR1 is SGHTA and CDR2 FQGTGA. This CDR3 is CASSSYRDNEQFF. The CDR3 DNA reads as TGTGCCAGCAGCAGTTATCGGGACAATGAGCAGTTCTTC. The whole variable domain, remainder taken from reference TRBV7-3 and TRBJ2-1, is GAGVSQTPSNKVTEKGKYVELRCDPISGHTALYWYRQSLGQGPEFLIYFQGTGAADDSGLPNDRFFAVRPEGSVSTLKIQRTERGDSAVYLCASSSYRDNEQFFGPGTRLTVL.

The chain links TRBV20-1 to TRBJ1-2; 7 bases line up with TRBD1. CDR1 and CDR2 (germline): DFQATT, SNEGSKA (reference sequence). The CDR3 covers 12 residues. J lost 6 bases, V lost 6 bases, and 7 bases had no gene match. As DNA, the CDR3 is TGCAGTGCCGTTAGGGGGACAGATGGCTACACCTTC. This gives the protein CSAVRGTDGYTF.

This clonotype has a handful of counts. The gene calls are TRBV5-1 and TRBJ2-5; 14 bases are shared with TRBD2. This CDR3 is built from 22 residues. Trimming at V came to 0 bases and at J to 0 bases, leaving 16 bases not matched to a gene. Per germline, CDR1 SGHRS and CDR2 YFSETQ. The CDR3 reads CASSLVGLAGAKPLSYQETQYF. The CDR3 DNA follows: TGCGCCAGCAGCTTGGTGGGACTAGCGGGGGCGAAGCCTCTTTCGTACCAAGAGACCCAGTACTTC.

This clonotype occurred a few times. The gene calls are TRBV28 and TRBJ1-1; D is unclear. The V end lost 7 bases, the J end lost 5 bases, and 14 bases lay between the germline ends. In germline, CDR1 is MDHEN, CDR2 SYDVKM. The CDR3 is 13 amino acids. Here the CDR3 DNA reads TGTGCCAGCATTTCCCTTTTTAAGACTGAAGCTTTCTTT. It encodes CASISLFKTEAFF.

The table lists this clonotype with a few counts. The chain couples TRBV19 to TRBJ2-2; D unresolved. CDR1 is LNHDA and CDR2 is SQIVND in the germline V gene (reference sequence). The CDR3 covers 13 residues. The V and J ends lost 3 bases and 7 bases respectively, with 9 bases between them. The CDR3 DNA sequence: TGTGCCAGTAGTATTAGTTCAATCGGGGAGCTGTTTTTT. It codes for CASSISSIGELFF.

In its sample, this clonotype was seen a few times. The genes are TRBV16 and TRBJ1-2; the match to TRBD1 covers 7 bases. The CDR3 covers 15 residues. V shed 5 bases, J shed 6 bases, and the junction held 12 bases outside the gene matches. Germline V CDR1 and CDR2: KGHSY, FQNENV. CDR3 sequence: CASSDHRGSTHGYTF. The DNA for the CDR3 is TGTGCCAGCAGCGACCACAGGGGCTCTACCCATGGCTACACCTTC.

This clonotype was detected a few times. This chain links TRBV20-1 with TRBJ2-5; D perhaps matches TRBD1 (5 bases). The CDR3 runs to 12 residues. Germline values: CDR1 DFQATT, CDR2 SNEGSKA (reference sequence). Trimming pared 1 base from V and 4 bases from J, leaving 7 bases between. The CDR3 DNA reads TGCAGTGCTAGAGGCAGGGCAGAGACCCAGTACTTC. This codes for CSARGRAETQYF.

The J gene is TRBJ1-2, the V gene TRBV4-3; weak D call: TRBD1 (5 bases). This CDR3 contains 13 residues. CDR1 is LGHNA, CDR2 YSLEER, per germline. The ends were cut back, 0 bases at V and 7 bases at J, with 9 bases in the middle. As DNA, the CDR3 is TGCGCCAGCAGCCAAGAAGTCCAGGGTGGCTACACCTTC. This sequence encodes CASSQEVQGGYTF.